This entry concerns a single T cell receptor (beta chain). Its antigen is currently unknown. These data originate in a study of tumor-infiltrating lymphocytes in primary liver carcinoma. Overall study context: Measuring roughly 4.2 to 11 cm across, the tumors were staged as T1-T3 N0M0. Sequencing of the samples generated roughly 3.65 to 7.5 million productive TCRbeta reads, with similar yields across tissue types. Overall study results and limits: Tumor-blood pairs (like tumor-adjacent pairs) overlapped less than tumor region pairs did.

With a constant-region primer, TCR beta cDNA was made from approximately 500 ng of total RNA. Three nested multiplex PCR rounds, a slightly modified ARM-PCR method, built the TCR beta libraries. The first two PCR rounds, approximately 10 cycles each, used TRBV1-TRBV30 forward primers and a C-beta reverse primer. Each CDR3 protein is one row after TCRdb ran MiXCR on the multiplex PCR reads. This sample has some 87,000 distinct CDR3 sequences, with approximately 68% found just once. The V gene lost 10 bases and the J gene lost 1 base, with 11 bases spanning the gap. CDR3 length equals 14 residues. The tissue used was unsorted bulk material of about 17-33 mg. RNA and DNA were co-extracted from it with the AllPrep DNA/RNA mini kit. Surgery removed the patients' primary liver carcinoma.

The chain links TRBV12-3 or TRBV12-4 to TRBJ2-6; D is ambiguous. The TCR comes from a man in his forties with primary liver carcinoma and hepatitis B virus infection. Sequencing input: tumor-adjacent normal liver tissue. The CDR3 protein is CATRIPSGANVLTF. In nucleotides, the CDR3 is TGTGCCACCCGAATCCCATCTGGGGCCAACGTCCTGACTTTC.